This T cell receptor (beta chain) was retrieved from a study of blood T cell repertoires in COVID-19. Study information: Whether acute or convalescent, the COVID-19 samples came from the United States, Italy and Spain.

CDR1 SGHRS and CDR2 YFSETQ come from the germline V gene. The CDR3 is 16 amino acids. Trimming removed 3 bases from V and 9 bases from J; junction bases left unmatched: 11. The assay was immunoSEQ multiplex PCR, and TCRdb's table has in-frame clones only and misses some. The table lists roughly 150,000 clones, around 80% of them singletons. The V gene is TRBV5-1, the J gene TRBJ2-1; 11 bases agree with TRBD1. The sequenced material came from peripheral blood. This receptor was obtained from a woman aged 70-85 years who had recovered from COVID-19. The CDR3, as DNA: TGCGCCAGCAGCTCACGGACAGGGGGCCCCCTCGGTGAGCAGTTCTTC. Its translation: CASSSRTGGPLGEQFF. The full variable domain, in which reference TRBV5-1 and TRBJ2-1 provide the parts outside the CDR3, is KAGVTQTPRYLIKTRGQQVTLSCSPISGHRSVSWYQQTPGQGLQFLFEYFSETQRNKGNFPGRFSGRQFSNSRSEMNVSTLELGDSALYLCASSSRTGGPLGEQFFGPGTRLTVL.